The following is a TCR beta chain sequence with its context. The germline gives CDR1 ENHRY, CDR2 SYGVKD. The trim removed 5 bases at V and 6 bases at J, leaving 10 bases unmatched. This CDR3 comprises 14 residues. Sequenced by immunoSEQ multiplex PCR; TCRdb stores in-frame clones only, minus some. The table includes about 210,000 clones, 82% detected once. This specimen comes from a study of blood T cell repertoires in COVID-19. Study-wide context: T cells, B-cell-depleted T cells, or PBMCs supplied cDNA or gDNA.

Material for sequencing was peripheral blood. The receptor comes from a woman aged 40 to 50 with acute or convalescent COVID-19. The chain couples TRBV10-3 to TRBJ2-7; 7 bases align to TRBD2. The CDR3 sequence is CAISPRDGGSEQYF. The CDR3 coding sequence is TGTGCCATCAGTCCCAGGGACGGGGGGAGCGAGCAGTACTTC.